The clone carrying this T cell receptor (beta chain) was seen at least ten times. For TCR beta, libraries came from iRepertoire HTBI primers and Arm-PCR of CDR3 regions. MiXCR was run by TCRdb on the multiplex PCR reads, yielding one entry per CDR3 protein. The sample includes around 420,000 distinct CDR3 sequences, about 15% seen only once; the top ten take about 7.6%. CDR3 size: 14 residues. J lost 10 bases, V lost 6 bases, and 8 bases had no gene match. Germline values: CDR1 LNHDA, CDR2 SQIVND (reference sequence). These data come from a study of regulatory T cells in long-lasting Graves disease. The time point is: newly diagnosed GD, antithyroid drugs for less than 3 months. PBMCs provided the RNA from which the TCR library was made. This sample was also put to use in a study of T cells in Graves' hyperthyroidism and ophthalmopathy. That study adds: The study left out patients who had uncontrolled infection, other autoimmune disease, pregnancy or lactation.

The sequencing used peripheral blood mononuclear cells (PBMCs), collected at new diagnosis, from a patient treated with antithyroid drugs. The receptor was isolated from a woman aged 40 to 55 with Graves disease. The rearrangement links TRBV19 to TRBJ2-1; 11 bases align to TRBD2. CDR3 in amino acids: CASRGTSGLWEQFF. Written as DNA, the CDR3 is TGTGCCAGTAGGGGGACTAGCGGCCTATGGGAGCAGTTCTTC.